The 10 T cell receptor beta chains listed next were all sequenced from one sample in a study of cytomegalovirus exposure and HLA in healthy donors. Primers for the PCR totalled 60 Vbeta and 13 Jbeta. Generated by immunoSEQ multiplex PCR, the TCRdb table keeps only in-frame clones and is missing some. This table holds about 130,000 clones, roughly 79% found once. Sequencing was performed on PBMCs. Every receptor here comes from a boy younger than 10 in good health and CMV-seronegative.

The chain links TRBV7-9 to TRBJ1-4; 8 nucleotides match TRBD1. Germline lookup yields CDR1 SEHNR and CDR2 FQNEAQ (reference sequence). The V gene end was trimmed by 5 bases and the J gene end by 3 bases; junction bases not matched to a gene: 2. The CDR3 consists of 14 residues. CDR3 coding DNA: TGTGCCAGCAGCGAACAGGGGGCTAATGAAAAACTGTTTTTT. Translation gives CASSEQGANEKLFF.

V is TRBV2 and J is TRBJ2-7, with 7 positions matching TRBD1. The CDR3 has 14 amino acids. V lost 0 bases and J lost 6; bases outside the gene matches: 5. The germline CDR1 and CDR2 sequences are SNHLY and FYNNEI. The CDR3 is CASSEAGQFLEQYF. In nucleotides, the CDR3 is TGTGCCAGCAGTGAAGCGGGACAGTTCCTCGAGCAGTACTTC.

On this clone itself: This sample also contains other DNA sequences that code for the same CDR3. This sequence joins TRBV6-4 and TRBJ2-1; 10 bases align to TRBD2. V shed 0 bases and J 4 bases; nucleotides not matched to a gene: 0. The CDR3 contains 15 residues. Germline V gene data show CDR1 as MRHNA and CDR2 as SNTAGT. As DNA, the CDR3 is TGTGCCAGCAGTGACTCGACTAGCGGGTACAATGAGCAGTTCTTC. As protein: CASSDSTSGYNEQFF.

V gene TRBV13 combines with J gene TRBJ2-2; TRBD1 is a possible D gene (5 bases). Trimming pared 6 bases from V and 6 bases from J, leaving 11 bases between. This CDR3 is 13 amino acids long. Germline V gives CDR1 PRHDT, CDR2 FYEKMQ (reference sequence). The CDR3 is CASRQGWAGELFF. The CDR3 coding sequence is TGTGCCAGCAGGCAGGGTTGGGCCGGGGAGCTGTTTTTT. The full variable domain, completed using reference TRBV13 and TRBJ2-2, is AAGVIQSPRHLIKEKRETATLKCYPIPRHDTVYWYQQGPGQDPQFLISFYEKMQSDKGSIPDRFSAQQFSDYHSELNMSSLELGDSALYFCASRQGWAGELFFGEGSRLTVL.

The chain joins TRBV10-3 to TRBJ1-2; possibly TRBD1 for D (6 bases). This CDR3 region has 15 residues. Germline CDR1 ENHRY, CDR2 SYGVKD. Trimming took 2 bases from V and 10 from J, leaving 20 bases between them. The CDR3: CAISEPTDSPANYTF. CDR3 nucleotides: TGTGCCATCAGTGAGCCGACGGACAGCCCCGCCAACTACACCTTC.

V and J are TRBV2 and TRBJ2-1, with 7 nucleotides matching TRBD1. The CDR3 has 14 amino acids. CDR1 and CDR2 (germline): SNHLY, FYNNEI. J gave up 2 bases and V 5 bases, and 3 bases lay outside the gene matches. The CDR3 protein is CASSNRGAYNEQFF. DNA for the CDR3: TGTGCCAGCAGTAACAGGGGCGCCTACAATGAGCAGTTCTTC.

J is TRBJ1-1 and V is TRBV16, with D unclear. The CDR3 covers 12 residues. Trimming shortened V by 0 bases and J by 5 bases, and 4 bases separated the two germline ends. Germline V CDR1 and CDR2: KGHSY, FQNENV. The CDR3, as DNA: TGTGCCAGCAGCCAATCTCGGACTGAAGCTTTCTTT. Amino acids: CASSQSRTEAFF.

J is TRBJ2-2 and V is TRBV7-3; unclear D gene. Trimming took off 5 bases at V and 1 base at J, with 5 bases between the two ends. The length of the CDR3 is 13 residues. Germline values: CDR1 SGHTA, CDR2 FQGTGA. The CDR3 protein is CASSPRNTGELFF. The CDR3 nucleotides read TGTGCCAGCAGCCCCCGGAACACCGGGGAGCTGTTTTTT.

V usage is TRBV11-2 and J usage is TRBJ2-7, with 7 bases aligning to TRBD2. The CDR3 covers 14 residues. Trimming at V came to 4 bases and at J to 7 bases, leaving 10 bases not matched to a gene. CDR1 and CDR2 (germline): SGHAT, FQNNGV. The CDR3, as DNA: TGTGCCAGCAGCTCCCCAGGGAGGGCGAGAGAGCAGTACGTC. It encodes CASSSPGRAREQYV.

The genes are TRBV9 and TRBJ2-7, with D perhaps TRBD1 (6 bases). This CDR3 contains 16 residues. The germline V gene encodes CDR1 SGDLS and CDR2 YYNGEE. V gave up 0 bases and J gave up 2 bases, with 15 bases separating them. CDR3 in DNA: TGTGCCAGCAGCGTAGACGGACAGTTTCCTCCCTACGAGCAGTACTTC. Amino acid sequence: CASSVDGQFPPYEQYF.